This TCR beta chain was identified in a study of cytomegalovirus exposure and HLA in healthy donors. Trimming shortened V by 10 bases and J by 2 bases, and 13 bases separated the two germline ends. The CDR3 is made up of 13 amino acids. Germline-derived CDR1 and CDR2 are LNHDA and SQIVND (reference sequence). Amplification used 60 Vbeta primers and 13 Jbeta primers. Data came from immunoSEQ multiplex PCR; TCRdb stores just in-frame clones and leaves some out. Counted here are 90,000 to 150,000 clones, over 8.5% occurring once; the ten biggest clones make up around 6.1%. The chain combines TRBV19 with TRBJ2-3, with D perhaps TRBD2 (6 bases). What was sequenced was PBMCs. This TCR was recovered from a woman in her thirties or forties in good health and CMV-seropositive. The CDR3 loop reads CATRGKNTDTQYF. CDR3 coding DNA: TGTGCCACTCGGGGGAAAAACACAGATACGCAGTATTTT.